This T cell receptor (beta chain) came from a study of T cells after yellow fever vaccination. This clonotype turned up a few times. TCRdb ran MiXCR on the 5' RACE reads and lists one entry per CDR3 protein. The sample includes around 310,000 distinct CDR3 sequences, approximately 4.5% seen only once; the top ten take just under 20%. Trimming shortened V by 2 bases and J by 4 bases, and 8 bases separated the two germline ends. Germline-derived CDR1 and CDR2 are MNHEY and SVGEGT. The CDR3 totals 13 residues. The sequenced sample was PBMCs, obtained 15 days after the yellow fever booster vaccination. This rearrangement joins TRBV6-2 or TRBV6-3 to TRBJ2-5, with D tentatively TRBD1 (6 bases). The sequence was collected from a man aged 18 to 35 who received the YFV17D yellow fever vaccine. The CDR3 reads CASSYRTVETQYF. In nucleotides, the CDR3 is TGTGCCAGCAGTTACCGGACAGTAGAGACCCAGTACTTC.